This TCR beta chain came from a study of T-cell reconstitution after alpha-beta-depleted transplantation in children. Using unique molecular identifiers, the investigators prepared the TCRbeta library. One entry per CDR3 protein, called by TCRdb with MiXCR from the PCR reads. The data hold hundreds of thousands of distinct CDR3 sequences, with 10% to 15% observed a single time. CDR1 and CDR2 from the germline V gene are LGHNA and YNFKEQ. V was clipped by 5 bases and J by 6 bases, with 17 bases between them. CDR3 length: 14 amino acids. The receptor was derived from a male patient between 5 and 17 years old who had a stem cell transplant for acute myeloid leukemia, so the T cells may come from the graft donor. Sequencing used PBMCs, mostly from graft donor cells, obtained 360 days after TCRalphabeta/CD19-depleted stem cell transplant. The chain is built from TRBV4-2 and TRBJ2-7, with D tentatively TRBD1 (6 bases). In nucleotides, the CDR3 is TGTGCCAGCAGCGACGGGACACATAAGGGCGAGCAGTACTTC. It translates to CASSDGTHKGEQYF.